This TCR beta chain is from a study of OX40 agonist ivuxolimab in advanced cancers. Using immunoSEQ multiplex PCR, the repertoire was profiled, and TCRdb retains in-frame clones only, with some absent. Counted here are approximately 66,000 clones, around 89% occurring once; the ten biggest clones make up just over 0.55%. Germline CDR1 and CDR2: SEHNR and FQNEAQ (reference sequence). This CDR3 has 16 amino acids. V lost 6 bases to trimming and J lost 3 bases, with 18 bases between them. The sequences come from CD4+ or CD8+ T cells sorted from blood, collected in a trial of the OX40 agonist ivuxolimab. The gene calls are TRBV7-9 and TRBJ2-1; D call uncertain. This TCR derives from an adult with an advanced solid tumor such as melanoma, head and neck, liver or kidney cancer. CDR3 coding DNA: TGTGCCAGCAGTTCATTCTTCCGGACCGACTACAATGAGCAGTTCTTC. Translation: CASSSFFRTDYNEQFF.